This T cell receptor beta chain stems from a study of early T cells in non-severe SARS-CoV-2 infection. Study information: From unsorted whole blood, bulk RNA was sequenced, and the chains remained unpaired.

Overall study findings and caveats: Comparison of clonotypes with VDJdb favored anti-spike CD8 responses while missing private and CD4 specificities.

Between the trimmed V and J ends, which lost 6 bases and 7 bases, there was a span of 7 bases. This CDR3 is built from 12 residues. Germline V gene sequence: CDR1 MNHEY, CDR2 SVGAGI. In this sample, this clonotype turned up many times. Its matching antigen is unknown. Individual cDNA molecules received unique molecular identifiers during library preparation. MiXCR, run by TCRdb on the 5' RACE reads, gives a single entry per CDR3 protein. The sample shows tens of thousands of distinct CDR3 sequences, around 11% of them seen only once. This sample comprised whole blood, obtained at baseline. The source of this sequence is an adult who was a healthcare worker with PCR-confirmed SARS-CoV-2 infection or an uninfected control (not recorded which). The donor label of this sample is uncertain. V usage is TRBV6-5 and J usage is TRBJ2-6; D gene unclear. CDR3 DNA: TGTGCCAGCAGCCCTGACGCCAACGTCCTGACTTTC. It is translated as CASSPDANVLTF.